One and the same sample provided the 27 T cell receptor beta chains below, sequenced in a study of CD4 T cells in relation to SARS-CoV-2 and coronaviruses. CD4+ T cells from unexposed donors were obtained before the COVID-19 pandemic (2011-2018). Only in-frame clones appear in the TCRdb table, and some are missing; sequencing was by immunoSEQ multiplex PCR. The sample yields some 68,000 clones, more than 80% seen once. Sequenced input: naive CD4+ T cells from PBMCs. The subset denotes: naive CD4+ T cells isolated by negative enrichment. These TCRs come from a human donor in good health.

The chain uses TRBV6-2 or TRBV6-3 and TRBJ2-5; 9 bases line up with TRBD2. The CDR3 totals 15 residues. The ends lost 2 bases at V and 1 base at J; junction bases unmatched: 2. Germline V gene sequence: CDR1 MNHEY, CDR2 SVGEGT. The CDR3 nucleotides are TGTGCCAGCAGTTACATGCGGGGGGGCCAAGAGACCCAGTACTTC. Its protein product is CASSYMRGGQETQYF.

CDR3 nucleotides: TGTGCCAGCGGCCGTAGACAGGGGCCCCTCCTATACGAGCAGTACTTC. Amino acid sequence: CASGRRQGPLLYEQYF. The chain joins TRBV27 to TRBJ2-7; 8 nucleotides agree with TRBD1. CDR1 is MNHEY, CDR2 SMNVEV, per germline (reference sequence). V lost 8 bases to trimming and J lost 4 bases; unmatched junction nucleotides: 16. There are 16 residues in the CDR3.

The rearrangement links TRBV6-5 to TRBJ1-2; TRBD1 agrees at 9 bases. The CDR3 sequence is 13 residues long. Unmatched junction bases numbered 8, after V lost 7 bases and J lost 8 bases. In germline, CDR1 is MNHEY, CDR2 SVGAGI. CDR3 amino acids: CASKYRGLWGYTF. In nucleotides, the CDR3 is TGTGCCAGCAAATACAGGGGGCTCTGGGGCTACACCTTC.

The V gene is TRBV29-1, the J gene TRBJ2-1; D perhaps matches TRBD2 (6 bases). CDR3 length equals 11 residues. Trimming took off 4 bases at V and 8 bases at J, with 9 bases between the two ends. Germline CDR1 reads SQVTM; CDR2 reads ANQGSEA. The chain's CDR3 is CSVGGTDEQFF. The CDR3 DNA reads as TGCAGCGTTGGCGGGACGGATGAGCAGTTCTTC.

The DNA of the CDR3 is TGTGCCAGCAGCTTGACTCTCGGACAGAAGAATGAAAAACTGTTTTTT. Its translation is CASSLTLGQKNEKLFF. The V call is TRBV5-6, the J call TRBJ1-4; D perhaps matches TRBD1 (6 bases). V was pared by 1 base and J by 5 bases, with 15 bases between. CDR1 SGHDT and CDR2 YYEEEE come from the germline V gene. There are 16 residues in the CDR3.

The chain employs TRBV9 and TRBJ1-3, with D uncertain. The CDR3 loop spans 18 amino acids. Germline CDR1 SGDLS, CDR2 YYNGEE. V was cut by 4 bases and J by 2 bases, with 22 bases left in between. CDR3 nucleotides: TGTGCCAGCAGCACATCACTCACACTGGCCGCAGCTGGAAACACCATATATTTT. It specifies CASSTSLTLAAAGNTIYF.

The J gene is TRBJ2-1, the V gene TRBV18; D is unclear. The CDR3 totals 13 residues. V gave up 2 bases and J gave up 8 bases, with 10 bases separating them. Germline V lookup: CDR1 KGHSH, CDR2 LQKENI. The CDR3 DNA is TGTGCCAGCTCACCAGGCCTTCTTGATGAGCAGTTCTTC. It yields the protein CASSPGLLDEQFF.

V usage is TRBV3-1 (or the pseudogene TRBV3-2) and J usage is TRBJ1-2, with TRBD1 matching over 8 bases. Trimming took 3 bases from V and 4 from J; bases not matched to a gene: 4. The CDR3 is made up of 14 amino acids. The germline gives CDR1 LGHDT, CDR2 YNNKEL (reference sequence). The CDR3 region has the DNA TGTGCCAGCAGCCAGCGACAGGGGTCCTATGGCTACACCTTC. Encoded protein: CASSQRQGSYGYTF.

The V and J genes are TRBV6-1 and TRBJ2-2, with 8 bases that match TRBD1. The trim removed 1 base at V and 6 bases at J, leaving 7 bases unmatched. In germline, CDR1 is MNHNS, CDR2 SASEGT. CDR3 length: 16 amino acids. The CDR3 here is CASSEGTGRRAGELFF. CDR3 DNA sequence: TGTGCCAGCAGTGAAGGGACAGGGAGGAGAGCCGGGGAGCTGTTTTTT.

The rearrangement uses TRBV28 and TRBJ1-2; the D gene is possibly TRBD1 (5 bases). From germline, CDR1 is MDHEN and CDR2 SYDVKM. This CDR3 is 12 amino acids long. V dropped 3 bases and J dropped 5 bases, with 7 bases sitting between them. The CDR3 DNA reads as TGTGCCAGCAGTTTCGCAGGGTATGGCTACACCTTC. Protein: CASSFAGYGYTF.

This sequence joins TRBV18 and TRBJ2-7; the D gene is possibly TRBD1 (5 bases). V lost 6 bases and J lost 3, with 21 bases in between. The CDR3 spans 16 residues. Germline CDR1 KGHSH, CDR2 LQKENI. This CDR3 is CASSPQQRSGNYEQYF. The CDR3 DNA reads TGTGCCAGCTCCCCCCAACAAAGATCAGGGAACTACGAGCAGTACTTC. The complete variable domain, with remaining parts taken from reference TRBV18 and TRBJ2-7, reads NAGVMQNPRHLVRRRGQEARLRCSPMKGHSHVYWYRQLPEEGLKFMVYLQKENIIDESGMPKERFSAEFPKEGPSILRIQQVVRGDSAAYFCASSPQQRSGNYEQYFGPGTRLTVT.

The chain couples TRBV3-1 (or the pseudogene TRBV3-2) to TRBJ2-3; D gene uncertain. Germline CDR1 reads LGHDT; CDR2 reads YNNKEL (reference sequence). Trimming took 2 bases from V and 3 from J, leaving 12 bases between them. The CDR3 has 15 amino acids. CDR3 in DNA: TGTGCCAGCAGCCAATCAGGAGTCGGGACAGATACGCAGTATTTT. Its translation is CASSQSGVGTDTQYF.

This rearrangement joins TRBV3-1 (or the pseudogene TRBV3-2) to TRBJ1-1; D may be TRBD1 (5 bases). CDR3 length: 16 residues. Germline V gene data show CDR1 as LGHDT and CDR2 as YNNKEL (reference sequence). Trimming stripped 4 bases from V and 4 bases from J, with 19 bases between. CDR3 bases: TGTGCCAGCAGCCCAAATCTAAATAGGGGTGGCACTGAAGCTTTCTTT. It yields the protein CASSPNLNRGGTEAFF.

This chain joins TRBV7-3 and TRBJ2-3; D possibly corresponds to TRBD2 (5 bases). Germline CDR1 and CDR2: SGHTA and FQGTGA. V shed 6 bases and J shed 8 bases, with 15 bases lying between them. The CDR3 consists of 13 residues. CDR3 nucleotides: TGTGCCAGCAGTGGAGAGGGTCCGGGTACGCAGTATTTT. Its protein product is CASSGEGPGTQYF.

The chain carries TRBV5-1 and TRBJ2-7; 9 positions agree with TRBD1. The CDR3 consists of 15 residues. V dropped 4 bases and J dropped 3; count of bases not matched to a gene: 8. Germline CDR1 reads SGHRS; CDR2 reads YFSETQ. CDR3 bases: TGCGCCAGCAGCCTGACCGGGACAGGGATCTACGAGCAGTACTTC. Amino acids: CASSLTGTGIYEQYF. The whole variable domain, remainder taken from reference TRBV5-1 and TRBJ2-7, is KAGVTQTPRYLIKTRGQQVTLSCSPISGHRSVSWYQQTPGQGLQFLFEYFSETQRNKGNFPGRFSGRQFSNSRSEMNVSTLELGDSALYLCASSLTGTGIYEQYFGPGTRLTVT.

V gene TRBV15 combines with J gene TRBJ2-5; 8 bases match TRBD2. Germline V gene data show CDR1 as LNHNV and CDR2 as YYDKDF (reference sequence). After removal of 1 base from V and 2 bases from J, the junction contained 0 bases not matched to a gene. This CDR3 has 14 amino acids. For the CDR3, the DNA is TGTGCCACCAGCAGAGGCGGGGGGCAAGAGACCCAGTACTTC. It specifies CATSRGGGQETQYF. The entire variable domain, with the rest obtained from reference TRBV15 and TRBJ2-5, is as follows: DAMVIQNPRYQVTQFGKPVTLSCSQTLNHNVMYWYQQKSSQAPKLLFHYYDKDFNNEADTPDNFQSRRPNTSFCFLDIRSPGLGDTAMYLCATSRGGGQETQYFGPGTRLLVL.

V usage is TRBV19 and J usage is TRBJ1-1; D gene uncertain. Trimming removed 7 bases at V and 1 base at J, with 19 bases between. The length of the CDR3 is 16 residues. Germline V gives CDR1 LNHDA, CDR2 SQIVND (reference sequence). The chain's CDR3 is CASKAEGIRANTEAFF. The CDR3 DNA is TGTGCCAGTAAGGCCGAAGGGATTAGGGCGAACACTGAAGCTTTCTTT.

The CDR3, as DNA: TGTGCCATCAAAACGGCAGAGACCCAGTACTTC. This encodes CAIKTAETQYF. The V and J genes are TRBV10-3 and TRBJ2-5; D gene ambiguous. This CDR3 is 11 amino acids long. The germline gives CDR1 ENHRY, CDR2 SYGVKD. V lost 7 bases and J lost 4, with 7 bases in between.

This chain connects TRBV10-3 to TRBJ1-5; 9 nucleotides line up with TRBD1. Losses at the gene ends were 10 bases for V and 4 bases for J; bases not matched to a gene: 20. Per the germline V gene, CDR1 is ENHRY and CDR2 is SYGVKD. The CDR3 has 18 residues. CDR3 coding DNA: TGTGCCACCGACCCGGGACAGGGCGTCCAGGTGGGGAATCAGCCCCAGCATTTT. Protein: CATDPGQGVQVGNQPQHF.

Here the CDR3 reads CSVLGNEQFF. DNA of the CDR3: TGCAGCGTTTTAGGGAATGAGCAGTTCTTC. The chain links TRBV20-1 to TRBJ2-1; no reliable D call. This CDR3 region has 10 residues. The V gene's germline CDR1 is DFQATT and CDR2 SNEGSKA (reference sequence).

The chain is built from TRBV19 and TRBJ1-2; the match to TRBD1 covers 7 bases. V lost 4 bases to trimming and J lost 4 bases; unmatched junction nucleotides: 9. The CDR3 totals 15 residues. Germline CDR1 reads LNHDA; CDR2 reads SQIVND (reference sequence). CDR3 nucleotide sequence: TGTGCCAGTAGTAGACAGGGCTCAGGAATCTATGGCTACACCTTC. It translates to CASSRQGSGIYGYTF.

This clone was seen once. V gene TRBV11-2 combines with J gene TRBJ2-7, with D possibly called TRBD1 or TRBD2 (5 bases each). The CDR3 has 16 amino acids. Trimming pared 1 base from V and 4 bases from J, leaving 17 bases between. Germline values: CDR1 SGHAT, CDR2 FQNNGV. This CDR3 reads CASSLAGTAIPYEQYF. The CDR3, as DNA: TGTGCCAGCAGCTTAGCCGGGACGGCGATCCCTTACGAGCAGTACTTC.

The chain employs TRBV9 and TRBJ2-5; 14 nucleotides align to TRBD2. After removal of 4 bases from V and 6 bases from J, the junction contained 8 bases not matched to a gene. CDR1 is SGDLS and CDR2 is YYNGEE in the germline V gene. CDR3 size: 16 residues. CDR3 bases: TGTGCCAGCAGCCCCTACCGGACTAGCGGGGGGCAGACCCAGTACTTC. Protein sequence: CASSPYRTSGGQTQYF.

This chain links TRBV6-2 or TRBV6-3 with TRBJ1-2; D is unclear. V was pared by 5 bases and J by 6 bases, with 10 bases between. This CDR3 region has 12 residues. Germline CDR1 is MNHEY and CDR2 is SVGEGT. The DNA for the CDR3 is TGTGCCAGCAGTACCGGGTCTCATGGCTACACCTTC. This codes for CASSTGSHGYTF.

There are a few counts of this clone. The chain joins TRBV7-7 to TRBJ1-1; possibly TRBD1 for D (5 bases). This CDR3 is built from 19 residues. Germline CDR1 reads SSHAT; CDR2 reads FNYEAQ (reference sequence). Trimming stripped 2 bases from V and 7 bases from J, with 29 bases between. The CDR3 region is CASSLYIASLGRAVGEAFF. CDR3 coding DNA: TGTGCCAGCAGCTTATATATCGCGAGTCTCGGCAGGGCAGTAGGTGAAGCTTTCTTT.

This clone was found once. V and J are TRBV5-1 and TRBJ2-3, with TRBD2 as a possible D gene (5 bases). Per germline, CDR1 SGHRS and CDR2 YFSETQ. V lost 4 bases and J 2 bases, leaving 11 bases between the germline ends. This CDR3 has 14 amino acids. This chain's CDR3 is CASSRDGVTDTQYF. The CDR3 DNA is TGCGCCAGCAGCCGGGATGGGGTCACAGATACGCAGTATTTT.

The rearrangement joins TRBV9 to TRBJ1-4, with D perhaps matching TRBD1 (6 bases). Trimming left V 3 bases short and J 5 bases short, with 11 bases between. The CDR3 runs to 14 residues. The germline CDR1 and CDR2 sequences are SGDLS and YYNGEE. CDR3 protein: CASSETGHNEKLFF. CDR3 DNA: TGTGCCAGCAGCGAAACGGGACACAATGAAAAACTGTTTTTT.